A selection of T cell receptor beta chains follows, all from one sample in a study of tumor-infiltrating lymphocytes in primary liver carcinoma. TCRdb used MiXCR to reprocess the multiplex PCR reads, holding one entry per CDR3 protein. The sample records around 210,000 distinct CDR3 sequences, about 61% being singletons. Specimen: peripheral blood. These receptor sequences come from a woman in her sixties or seventies with primary liver carcinoma and hepatitis B virus infection. CDR3s leave out the opening cysteine and the closing phenylalanine or tryptophan. Each record gives: V gene, J gene, clone size, CDR3 protein. Expanded clones are given a class, and other clones once, few, many or no size at all.

V: TRBV5-6
J: TRBJ2-3
size: -
CDR3: ASGLAGGFSTDTQY

V: TRBV11-2
J: TRBJ2-2
size: -
CDR3: DNSTRDRVNTGELF

V: TRBV29-1
J: TRBJ2-7
size: -
CDR3: SVEEGQGSGEQY

V: TRBV7-3
J: TRBJ2-6
size: -
CDR3: ASSWRSSGANVLT

V: TRBV11-2
J: TRBJ1-2
size: medium-sized
CDR3: ASSLTIQGDGGYT

V: TRBV5-1
J: TRBJ2-2
size: few
CDR3: ASSRGGGSHTGELF

V: TRBV12-3/TRBV12-4
J: TRBJ2-7
size: -
CDR3: ASSTARTYEQC

V: TRBV28
J: TRBJ2-7
size: few
CDR3: ASSVLAGGVYEQY

V: TRBV29-1
J: TRBJ2-2
size: many
CDR3: SVGTSAANTGELF

V: TRBV6-5
J: TRBJ2-2
size: -
CDR3: ASSSRPNTGKMF

V: TRBV11-2
J: TRBJ2-6
size: -
CDR3: ASSLVINRGNVLT

V: TRBV29-1
J: TRBJ1-2
size: many
CDR3: SLKGGPYGYT

V: TRBV7-8
J: TRBJ1-6
size: few
CDR3: ASSLLRGDSPLH

V: TRBV12-3/TRBV12-4
J: TRBJ2-3
size: -
CDR3: ASSLARGSRTQY

V: TRBV29-1
J: TRBJ2-7
size: many
CDR3: SVGLAGASYEQY

V: TRBV11-2
J: TRBJ1-2
size: -
CDR3: ASSLGTGNVGYT

V: TRBV6-2/TRBV6-3
J: TRBJ2-1
size: -
CDR3: VSTQMGLAGVVEF

V: TRBV6-1
J: TRBJ1-2
size: -
CDR3: ASSGAGTGVYGYT

V: TRBV2
J: TRBJ1-4
size: -
CDR3: ASRPLASNKKLF

V: TRBV11-2
J: TRBJ2-7
size: medium-sized
CDR3: ASSLTGQFNEQY

V: TRBV28
J: TRBJ2-5
size: -
CDR3: ASSRTGVETQY

V: TRBV10-1
J: TRBJ2-3
size: -
CDR3: APNKTTGERSTDTQY

V: TRBV7-8
J: TRBJ1-4
size: many
CDR3: ASSPNRGPSEKLF

V: TRBV11-3
J: TRBJ2-2
size: -
CDR3: ASSLAEGTGELL

V: TRBV11-2
J: TRBJ2-1
size: -
CDR3: ASSLVAGDSSEQL

V: TRBV30
J: TRBJ2-5
size: -
CDR3: AWGLAGAQETQY

V: TRBV29-1
J: TRBJ2-3
size: many
CDR3: SVLRQGRTDTQY

V: TRBV4-2
J: TRBJ1-6
size: many
CDR3: ASSQADGDRYSPLH

V: TRBV6-5
J: TRBJ2-2
size: -
CDR3: AGNTYRGLTGELF

V: TRBV5-1
J: TRBJ2-7
size: -
CDR3: ASSLQTDYEQY

V: TRBV6-1
J: TRBJ2-2
size: many
CDR3: ACSRLTGELF

V: TRBV28
J: TRBJ2-1
size: once
CDR3: ASTPGGGGHNEQF

V: TRBV11-1
J: TRBJ2-1
size: -
CDR3: ASSLGRDYNGQF

V: TRBV11-2
J: TRBJ2-3
size: many
CDR3: ASSLVPQLAATDTQY

V: TRBV25-1
J: TRBJ1-1
size: few
CDR3: ASSELGRSRAF

V: TRBV6-6
J: TRBJ2-2
size: -
CDR3: SSSKTSSGPNTGEPF

V: TRBV11-2
J: TRBJ1-6
size: -
CDR3: ASSLTRADSLYNSPLH

V: TRBV11-2
J: TRBJ2-3
size: -
CDR3: ASSYGLAGPDTQY

V: TRBV5-4
J: TRBJ1-4
size: -
CDR3: ASSLGGGGTNEKLF

V: TRBV5-5
J: TRBJ1-1
size: many
CDR3: ASSLTGKAEAF

V: TRBV7-9
J: TRBJ2-1
size: -
CDR3: ASSLKGTGGHEQF

V: TRBV10-3
J: TRBJ1-3
size: -
CDR3: AISDLTSTGPSTLY

V: TRBV7-8
J: TRBJ1-5
size: -
CDR3: ASSPRTGGSNQPQQ

V: TRBV11-2
J: TRBJ2-7
size: many
CDR3: ASSLNPGLAVYEQY

V: TRBV4-2
J: TRBJ2-2
size: -
CDR3: ASSQLRETNTGELL

V: TRBV11-2
J: TRBJ2-3
size: -
CDR3: ASSLRRGNMKY

V: TRBV11-2
J: TRBJ1-1
size: -
CDR3: ANGDSGPNTEAL

V: TRBV29-1
J: TRBJ2-1
size: many
CDR3: SVRIFSSGTYNEQF

V: TRBV14
J: TRBJ1-1
size: once
CDR3: ASSQDFVMGAF

V: TRBV11-2
J: TRBJ1-1
size: few
CDR3: AGSLERGLGTEAF

V: TRBV6-5
J: TRBJ1-2
size: few
CDR3: VSSKQGPQYGYT

V: TRBV20-1
J: TRBJ2-7
size: -
CDR3: SARRIAGLLEQY

V: TRBV6-1
J: TRBJ2-3
size: many
CDR3: ASSEGVERGDTDTQY

V: TRBV28
J: TRBJ2-1
size: -
CDR3: ASSLTGRGYNEQF

V: TRBV11-2
J: TRBJ1-6
size: -
CDR3: ATGRLRTNSHNNSPLH

V: TRBV6-6
J: TRBJ2-3
size: -
CDR3: ASTAGGAGSGDTQY

V: TRBV11-2
J: TRBJ1-1
size: -
CDR3: DSSLRQGGGEAI